The 22 T cell receptor beta chains below all came from one sample that was sequenced in a study of T cell repertoires in ileal Crohn's disease. Time point meaning: proximal margin of the surgical specimen (macroscopically non-inflamed). The protocol was immunoSEQ multiplex PCR, while the TCRdb copy is restricted to in-frame clones and leaves out a portion. Of a few thousand clones in the sample, roughly 72% are singletons; the top ten hold roughly 10%. Specimen: ileal tissue. The receptors come from an adult with Crohn's disease.

J is TRBJ2-7 and V is TRBV9; 9 nucleotides agree with TRBD1. The CDR3 extends over 14 amino acids. Germline values: CDR1 SGDLS, CDR2 YYNGEE. Trimming took 3 bases from V and 3 from J; bases not matched to a gene: 4. The DNA of the CDR3 is TGTGCCAGCAGCGGAGGACAGGGGAACTACGAGCAGTACTTC. It encodes CASSGGQGNYEQYF.

The chain uses TRBV2 and TRBJ2-3; TRBD2 is a possible D gene (5 bases). Between the trimmed V and J ends, which lost 6 bases and 5 bases, there was a span of 9 bases. CDR3 length: 12 amino acids. CDR1 is SNHLY and CDR2 is FYNNEI in the germline V gene. CDR3 residues: CASRPGGDTQYF. The DNA for the CDR3 is TGTGCCAGCAGACCAGGAGGAGATACGCAGTATTTT.

The chain links TRBV6-1 to TRBJ1-2; D gene ambiguous. Trimming stripped 1 base from V and 3 bases from J, with 12 bases between. CDR3 length equals 15 residues. The germline gives CDR1 MNHNS, CDR2 SASEGT. The CDR3 sequence is CASSEGRGGHYGYTF. The CDR3 DNA sequence: TGTGCCAGCAGTGAAGGGCGGGGAGGGCACTATGGCTACACCTTC.

The rearrangement links TRBV7-3 to TRBJ2-3, with 10 nucleotides matching TRBD2. The germline V gene has CDR1 SGHTA and CDR2 FQGTGA. Trimming cost V 6 bases and J 2 bases; bases outside gene matches: 2. The CDR3 is 14 residues long. CDR3 amino acids: CASRGLAVTDTQYF. The CDR3 region has the DNA TGTGCCAGCAGAGGACTAGCGGTCACAGATACGCAGTATTTT.

The chain uses TRBV28 and TRBJ1-3; D is undetermined. This CDR3 has 15 amino acids. Germline V CDR1 and CDR2: MDHEN, SYDVKM. Trimming left V 5 bases short and J 4 bases short, with 15 bases between. The CDR3 bases are TGTGCCAGCAGTACATTGAACTTGGGCGGAAACACCATATATTTT. Protein sequence: CASSTLNLGGNTIYF.

The table lists this clone with a count of one. This sequence joins TRBV27 and TRBJ2-5; D gene uncertain. Trimming removed 2 bases at V and 1 base at J, with 11 bases between. The germline CDR1 and CDR2 sequences are MNHEY and SMNVEV (reference sequence). The CDR3 is 15 residues long. The CDR3 coding sequence is TGTGCCAGCAGTTTAAAGTACGTGACCCAAGAGACCCAGTACTTC. This codes for CASSLKYVTQETQYF.

Here the CDR3 reads CASSDRGTSYGYTF. DNA of the CDR3: TGTGCCAGCAGTGACAGGGGGACGAGCTATGGCTACACCTTC. The rearrangement links TRBV27 to TRBJ1-2; 9 bases are shared with TRBD1. From germline, CDR1 is MNHEY and CDR2 SMNVEV (reference sequence). The CDR3 has 14 residues. After removal of 5 bases from V and 4 bases from J, the junction contained 5 bases not matched to a gene.

This clone has a handful of counts. This chain links TRBV11-1 with TRBJ1-1; 9 bases align to TRBD1. V was clipped by 5 bases and J by 6 bases; unmatched bases: 4. CDR1 is SGHAT, CDR2 FQDESV, per germline (reference sequence). The CDR3 contains 13 residues. This CDR3 reads CASSDTGGPEAFF. CDR3 DNA sequence: TGTGCCAGCAGCGACACAGGGGGCCCTGAAGCTTTCTTT.

The J gene is TRBJ2-3, the V gene TRBV18, with D perhaps being TRBD1 or TRBD2 (5 bases each). Trimming took 3 bases from V and 0 from J, leaving 13 bases between them. This CDR3 has 16 amino acids. CDR1 and CDR2 from the germline V gene are KGHSH and LQKENI. Here the CDR3 DNA reads TGTGCCAGCTCACCTCCCGGGGCCCCTAGCACAGATACGCAGTATTTT. Protein: CASSPPGAPSTDTQYF.

This clone was counted once. The rearrangement uses TRBV28 and TRBJ2-7; no reliable D call. This CDR3 is 13 amino acids long. Trimming removed 7 bases from V and 3 bases from J, with 13 bases in between. Per germline, CDR1 MDHEN and CDR2 SYDVKM. DNA of the CDR3: TGTGCCAGCAACTTGGGCCCTCTCTACGAGCAGTACTTC. Protein sequence: CASNLGPLYEQYF.

This clone showed up just a few times. V and J are TRBV7-3 and TRBJ1-1, with D hard to call. The V end was cut by 1 base, the J end by 2 bases, with 8 bases between. This CDR3 contains 14 residues. Per germline, CDR1 SGHTA and CDR2 FQGTGA. The CDR3 here is CASSLSGPNTEAFF. The CDR3 region has the DNA TGTGCCAGCAGCTTAAGCGGGCCCAACACTGAAGCTTTCTTT.

The J gene is TRBJ2-3, the V gene TRBV6-6, with no clear D. Germline V gives CDR1 MNHNY, CDR2 SVGAGI (reference sequence). The CDR3 contains 12 residues. Trimming pared 2 bases from V and 6 bases from J, leaving 6 bases between. CDR3 in amino acids: CASSYARDTQYF. The CDR3 DNA follows: TGTGCCAGCAGTTACGCCCGCGATACGCAGTATTTT.

This clone was picked up one time. The J gene is TRBJ1-5, the V gene TRBV5-6; no definite D call. V dropped 0 bases and J dropped 5 bases, with 9 bases sitting between them. The germline V gene has CDR1 SGHDT and CDR2 YYEEEE. The length of the CDR3 is 14 residues. The chain's CDR3 is CASSLGLTDQPQHF. The DNA of the CDR3 is TGTGCCAGCAGCTTGGGACTCACGGATCAGCCCCAGCATTTT.

This clone showed up just a few times. This rearrangement joins TRBV5-1 to TRBJ2-3, with D possibly being TRBD1 or TRBD2 (5 bases each). V was shortened by 3 bases and J by 3 bases, with 11 bases between the two germline ends. The CDR3 extends over 14 amino acids. Germline CDR1 reads SGHRS; CDR2 reads YFSETQ. The CDR3 loop is CASSWDAQTDTQYF. CDR3 DNA sequence: TGCGCCAGCAGCTGGGACGCCCAGACAGATACGCAGTATTTT.

This chain uses TRBV6-5 with TRBJ2-3; TRBD1 aligns across 9 bases. The CDR3 sequence is 15 residues long. Looked up from germline, CDR1 is MNHEY and CDR2 is SVGAGI. Trimming took 6 bases from V and 4 from J; bases not matched to a gene: 8. CDR3 coding DNA: TGTGCCAGCAGCGCACAGGGGGCGGGAGCAGATACGCAGTATTTT. It is translated as CASSAQGAGADTQYF.

By its share, this clone is large. V gene TRBV6-4 combines with J gene TRBJ2-3; 10 positions match TRBD1. V lost 3 bases to trimming and J lost 4 bases; unmatched junction nucleotides: 4. Germline CDR1 MRHNA, CDR2 SNTAGT. The CDR3 is 15 residues long. CDR3 in DNA: TGTGCCAGCAGTGATGGACAGGGGGAGGCAGATACGCAGTATTTT. It yields the protein CASSDGQGEADTQYF.

Concerning this clone: The junction differs from germline at one of its ends, possibly a read error. The CDR3 reads CSSAESSYEQYF. The CDR3 DNA follows: TGTTCATCCGCAGAAAGCTCCTACGAGCAGTACTTC. The gene calls are TRBV29-1 and TRBJ2-7; D gene unclear. The CDR3 has 12 residues. Germline V lookup: CDR1 SQVTM, CDR2 ANQGSEA.

V gene TRBV6-1 combines with J gene TRBJ1-5; unclear D gene. Per germline, CDR1 MNHNS and CDR2 SASEGT. The CDR3 loop spans 14 amino acids. The ends were cut back, 2 bases at V and 7 bases at J, with 12 bases in the middle. The CDR3 here is CASSELAPVQPQHF. The CDR3 DNA sequence: TGTGCCAGCAGTGAACTGGCCCCGGTGCAGCCCCAGCATTTT.

This clone has a handful of counts. V and J are TRBV19 and TRBJ1-5; the D is unclear. The CDR3 spans 14 residues. The germline V and J ends were trimmed by 3 bases and 2 bases, with 8 bases remaining between them. Per the germline V gene, CDR1 is LNHDA and CDR2 is SQIVND (reference sequence). CDR3 sequence reads: CASSIMTGNQPQHF. DNA for the CDR3: TGTGCCAGTAGTATTATGACCGGCAATCAGCCCCAGCATTTT.

The V gene is TRBV5-1, the J gene TRBJ1-4; D ambiguous. The CDR3 is 13 amino acids. Germline loops: CDR1 SGHRS, CDR2 YFSETQ. Deletions cut 4 bases from V and 2 bases from J, with 6 bases between. The CDR3 protein is CASSPRTNEKLFF. In nucleotides, the CDR3 is TGCGCCAGCAGCCCTCGTACTAATGAAAAACTGTTTTTT.

This chain connects TRBV7-2 to TRBJ2-7; tentatively, D is TRBD1 or TRBD2 (5 bases each). The CDR3 sequence is 13 residues long. Trimming took off 5 bases at V and 6 bases at J, with 14 bases between the two ends. Germline lookup yields CDR1 SGHTA and CDR2 FQGNSA. The chain's CDR3 is CASSPEVRGEQYF. In nucleotides, the CDR3 is TGTGCCAGCAGCCCGGAGGTTAGGGGCGAGCAGTACTTC.

The chain carries TRBV7-9 and TRBJ2-7; 8 bases fit TRBD1. Germline CDR1 is SEHNR and CDR2 is FQNEAQ (reference sequence). Trimming cost V 1 base and J 3 bases; bases outside gene matches: 2. This CDR3 is 14 amino acids long. The CDR3 DNA follows: TGTGCCAGCAGCTTAGAACAGGGGGTCTACGAGCAGTACTTC. Translated, it gives CASSLEQGVYEQYF.